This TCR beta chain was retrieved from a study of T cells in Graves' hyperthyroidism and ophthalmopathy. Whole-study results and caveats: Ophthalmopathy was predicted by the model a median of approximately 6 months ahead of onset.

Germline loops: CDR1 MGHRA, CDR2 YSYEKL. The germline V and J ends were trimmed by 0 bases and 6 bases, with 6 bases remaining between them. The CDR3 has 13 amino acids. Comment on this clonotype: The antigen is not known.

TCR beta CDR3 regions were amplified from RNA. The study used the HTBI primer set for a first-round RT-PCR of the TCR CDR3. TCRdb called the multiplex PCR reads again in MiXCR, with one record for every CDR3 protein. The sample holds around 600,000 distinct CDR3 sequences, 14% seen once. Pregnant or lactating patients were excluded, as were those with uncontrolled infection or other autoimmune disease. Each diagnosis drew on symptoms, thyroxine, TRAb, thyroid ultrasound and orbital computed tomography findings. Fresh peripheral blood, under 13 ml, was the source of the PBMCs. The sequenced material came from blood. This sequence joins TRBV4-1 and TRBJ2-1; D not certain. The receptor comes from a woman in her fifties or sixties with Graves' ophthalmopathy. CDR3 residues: CASSQEPSNEQFF. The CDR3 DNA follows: TGCGCCAGCAGCCAAGAACCGAGCAATGAGCAGTTCTTC.